This T cell receptor (beta chain) was profiled in a study of T-cell reconstitution after alpha-beta-depleted transplantation in children. Overall study findings and caveats: T-cell numbers and diversity, one year after transplant, stemmed largely from T cells that were newly produced. The study reportedly traced alpha-beta T cells about two months after transplant to several hundred expanded graft clones. Some patients' high day-60 TCRbeta diversity was attributed to recipient cells surviving conditioning.

This clonotype was picked up many times. Its target is not known. V trimming: 4 bases; J trimming: 7 bases; junction bases outside the gene matches: 7. The CDR3 has 15 residues. Germline lookup yields CDR1 SGHRS and CDR2 YFSETQ. Unique molecular identifiers were used to barcode this TCRbeta library. TCRdb fed the PCR reads into MiXCR, producing one record per CDR3 protein. Seen here are nearly 350,000 distinct CDR3 sequences, around 16% observed once, and the top ten hold about 41%. V is TRBV5-1 and J is TRBJ1-6; 8 bases are a match to TRBD1. This sample comprised PBMCs, mostly from graft donor cells, obtained 360 days after TCRalphabeta/CD19-depleted stem cell transplant. This receptor was identified in a male patient under 10 years old who had a stem cell transplant for acute lymphoblastic leukemia, so the T cells may come from the graft donor. CDR3 region: CASSLDGQGNSPLHF. CDR3 nucleotides: TGCGCCAGCAGCCTCGACGGACAGGGCAATTCACCCCTCCACTTT.